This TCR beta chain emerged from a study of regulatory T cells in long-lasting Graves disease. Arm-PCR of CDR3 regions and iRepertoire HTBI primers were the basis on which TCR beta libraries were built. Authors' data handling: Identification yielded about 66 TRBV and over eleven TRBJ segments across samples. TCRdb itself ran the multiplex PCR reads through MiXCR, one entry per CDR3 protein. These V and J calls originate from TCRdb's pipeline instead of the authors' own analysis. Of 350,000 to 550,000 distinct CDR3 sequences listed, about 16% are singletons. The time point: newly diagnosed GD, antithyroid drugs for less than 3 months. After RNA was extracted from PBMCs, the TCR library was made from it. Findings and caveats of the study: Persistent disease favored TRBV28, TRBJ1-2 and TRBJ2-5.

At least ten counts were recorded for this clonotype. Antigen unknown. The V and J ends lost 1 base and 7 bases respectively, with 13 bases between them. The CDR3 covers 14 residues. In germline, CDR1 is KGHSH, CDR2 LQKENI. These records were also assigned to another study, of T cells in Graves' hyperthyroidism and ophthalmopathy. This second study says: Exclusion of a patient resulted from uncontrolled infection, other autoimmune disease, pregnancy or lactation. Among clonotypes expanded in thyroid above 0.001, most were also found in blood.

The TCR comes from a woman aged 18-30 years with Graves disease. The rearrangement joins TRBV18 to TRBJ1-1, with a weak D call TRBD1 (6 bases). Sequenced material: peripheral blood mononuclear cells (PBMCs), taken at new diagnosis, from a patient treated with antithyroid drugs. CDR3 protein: CASSPLTGFSEAFF. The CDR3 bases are TGTGCCAGCTCACCACTCACAGGGTTCAGTGAAGCTTTCTTT. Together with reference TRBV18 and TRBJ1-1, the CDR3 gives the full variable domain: NAGVMQNPRHLVRRRGQEARLRCSPMKGHSHVYWYRQLPEEGLKFMVYLQKENIIDESGMPKERFSAEFPKEGPSILRIQQVVRGDSAAYFCASSPLTGFSEAFFGQGTRLTVV.